Below, one TCR beta chain is given with its context. This entry is derived from a study of blood T cell repertoires in COVID-19. The wider study: There were acute and convalescent COVID-19 samples, and they came from the United States, Italy and Spain. From T cells, B-cell-depleted T cells, or PBMCs came the material, which was cDNA or gDNA.

The CDR3 totals 15 residues. Trimming took off 2 bases at V and 0 bases at J, with 10 bases between the two ends. The V gene's germline CDR1 is MGHRA and CDR2 YSYEKL. How the authors handled the data: Estimates of nucleated cell counts were drawn from the amplification of reference gene primers. Clones were sequenced by immunoSEQ multiplex PCR, and TCRdb holds only the in-frame ones, with some missing. The DNA was the basis for D and trimming; V, J and clone size are from that table. The sample holds over 90,000 clones, about 92% seen once. This receptor was obtained from a woman of 80 years or more in a cohort sampled during active COVID-19. The V and J genes are TRBV4-1 and TRBJ2-5; no firm D call. The source material was peripheral blood. In nucleotides, the CDR3 is TGCGCCAGCAGCCAAATATCACTATACCAAGAGACCCAGTACTTC. This gives the protein CASSQISLYQETQYF.